This T cell receptor beta chain is drawn from a study of T-cell reconstitution after alpha-beta-depleted transplantation in children. Study-level findings and limits: Expanded graft clones, several hundred of them, were reportedly the source of alpha-beta T cells about two months after transplant. T-cell counts and diversity at one year following transplant were attributed mainly to newly produced T cells. Diversity of TCRbeta at day 60 was high in some patients, arising from surviving recipient T cells and thymic progenitors.

This clonotype was detected a few times. As yet, its antigen is unknown. This sample's TCRbeta library carried unique molecular identifier barcodes. MiXCR was run by TCRdb on the PCR reads, yielding one entry per CDR3 protein. This sample has 700,000 to 850,000 distinct CDR3 sequences; around 17% occur once, and the top ten carry roughly 5%. Sequences were derived from PBMCs, mostly from graft donor cells, sampled 360 days after TCRalphabeta/CD19-depleted stem cell transplant. This clonotype was sampled from a male patient under 18 who had a stem cell transplant for acute lymphoblastic leukemia, so the T cells may come from the graft donor.

The CDR3 reads CSVVRGSETQYF. The CDR3 region has the DNA TGCAGCGTCGTAAGAGGGTCCGAGACCCAGTACTTC. The V call is TRBV29-1, the J call TRBJ2-5, with a weak D call TRBD2 (5 bases). V lost 6 bases, J lost 5 bases, and 13 bases lay in between. Germline V gene sequence: CDR1 SQVTM, CDR2 ANQGSEA. CDR3 length equals 12 residues.